This T cell receptor beta chain was captured in a study of OX40 agonist ivuxolimab in advanced cancers. Study in general: Two cutaneous melanoma patients and one hepatocellular carcinoma patient, three in all, had partial responses.

The study, taken as a whole, reports: The average count of expanded clones was higher among CD8+ T cells than among CD4+.

V dropped 0 bases and J dropped 6; count of bases not matched to a gene: 0. This CDR3 is 15 amino acids long. Germline assignment: CDR1 SGDLS and CDR2 YYNGEE. A note on this clone: Its antigen is as yet unknown.

TCRdb's copy holds only in-frame clones and misses some; the assay was immunoSEQ multiplex PCR. The table lists under 15,000 clones, under 90% of them singletons. V usage is TRBV9 and J usage is TRBJ2-3; 14 bases match TRBD2. The source was CD4+ or CD8+ T cells sorted from blood, collected in a trial of the OX40 agonist ivuxolimab. The receptor was derived from an adult with an advanced solid tumor such as melanoma, head and neck, liver or kidney cancer. The CDR3 region is CASSVGLAGGDTQYF. The CDR3 nucleotides read TGTGCCAGCAGCGTAGGACTAGCGGGGGGGGATACGCAGTATTTT.